Shown below are 28 T cell receptor beta chains from a single sample sequenced in a study of regulatory T cells in long-lasting Graves disease. Relying on iRepertoire HTBI primers and Arm-PCR of CDR3 regions, the team built TCR beta libraries. Each CDR3 protein gets one entry after TCRdb re-called the multiplex PCR reads with MiXCR. The data contain around 430,000 distinct CDR3 sequences, roughly 22% of them singletons. As to time point: persistent/refractory GD, antithyroid drugs over 5 years with positive TRAb. PBMC RNA was the source of the TCR library. The input for sequencing was peripheral blood mononuclear cells (PBMCs), taken when the disease was refractory, from a patient treated with antithyroid drugs. The source is a female donor with Graves disease.

Points on this clonotype: This may arise from a read error, as a much more abundant clone is one base away. The chain carries TRBV11-2 and TRBJ1-4; D gene ambiguous. The CDR3 extends over 15 amino acids. Per germline, CDR1 SGHAT and CDR2 FQNNGV. Trimming left V 5 bases short and J 6 bases short, with 16 bases between. DNA for the CDR3: TGTGCCAGCAGCCATCACAGACGGGGAGATGAAAAACTGTTTTTT. Residues: CASSHHRRGDEKLFF.

This clonotype was recorded many times. CDR3 sequence (DNA): TGTGCCAGCAGATCGACCGTACCCCGAGAAAAGAACGGGGAGCTGTTTTTT. Its translation: CASRSTVPREKNGELFF. The chain uses TRBV6-1 and TRBJ2-2, with D unresolved. This CDR3 contains 17 residues. Germline CDR1 reads MNHNS; CDR2 reads SASEGT. With 6 bases removed from V and 7 bases from J, the gap between germline ends came to 24 bases.

This sequence joins TRBV6-2 or TRBV6-3 and TRBJ2-7; D perhaps matches TRBD1 (5 bases). From germline, CDR1 is MNHEY and CDR2 SVGEGT. Trimming pared 8 bases from V and 2 bases from J, leaving 16 bases between. The CDR3 covers 14 residues. The CDR3 nucleotides are TGTGCCAGCCGTACAGGCCGTACCCCCTACGAGCAGTACTTC. Residues: CASRTGRTPYEQYF.

This clonotype has a count of ten or more. The chain combines TRBV10-3 with TRBJ2-7; TRBD2 might be the D (5 bases). The CDR3 is made up of 14 amino acids. V gave up 3 bases and J gave up 3 bases, with 12 bases separating them. Germline values: CDR1 ENHRY, CDR2 SYGVKD. CDR3 DNA: TGTGCCATCAGTGAAGAGGGTTTCGTCTACGAGCAGTACTTC. Protein product: CAISEEGFVYEQYF.

This chain links TRBV19 with TRBJ2-5, with D hard to call. The CDR3 spans 13 residues. V lost 4 bases, J lost 3 bases, and 9 bases lay in between. Germline V gene sequence: CDR1 LNHDA, CDR2 SQIVND (reference sequence). The CDR3 region is CASSRVQKETQYF. The CDR3 DNA is TGTGCCAGTAGTAGAGTGCAGAAAGAGACCCAGTACTTC.

A few counts support this clonotype. The chain employs TRBV11-3 and TRBJ2-7; the match to TRBD2 covers 11 bases. The J segment lost 3 bases and the V segment lost 5 bases, leaving 15 bases of the junction unmatched. Germline-derived CDR1 and CDR2 are SGHNT and YENEEA. There are 18 residues in the CDR3. CDR3 bases: TGTGCCAGCAGCCCCCACGGGACTAGCGGAGAAACCGGCTACGAGCAGTACTTC. It translates to CASSPHGTSGETGYEQYF.

At least ten counts were recorded for this clonotype. This chain joins TRBV11-2 and TRBJ1-1; a possible D gene is TRBD1 (5 bases). Between the trimmed V and J ends, which lost 11 bases and 0 bases, there was a span of 10 bases. The CDR3 has 12 amino acids. In germline, CDR1 is SGHAT, CDR2 FQNNGV. CDR3 sequence reads: CAEGTMNTEAFF. The CDR3 nucleotides are TGTGCCGAGGGGACCATGAACACTGAAGCTTTCTTT.

Only a few counts were recorded for this clonotype. J is TRBJ1-2 and V is TRBV14; 9 nucleotides match TRBD1. Germline CDR1 SGHDN, CDR2 FVKESK. V shed 3 bases and J 5 bases; nucleotides not matched to a gene: 7. This CDR3 comprises 15 residues. CDR3 protein: CASSQGTGPLYGYTF. CDR3 in DNA: TGTGCCAGCAGCCAGGGGACAGGGCCCCTTTATGGCTACACCTTC.

The J gene is TRBJ1-6, the V gene TRBV15; TRBD1 might be the D (5 bases). V lost 0 bases, J lost 5 bases, and 14 bases lay in between. Germline CDR1 and CDR2: LNHNV and YYDKDF (reference sequence). CDR3 length equals 17 residues. The CDR3 reads CATSRDRQIYDNSPLHF. CDR3 bases: TGTGCCACCAGCAGAGATCGACAGATATATGATAATTCACCCCTCCACTTT.

Ten or more counts support this clonotype. The chain employs TRBV28 and TRBJ1-1; D uncertain. Germline loops: CDR1 MDHEN, CDR2 SYDVKM. The germline V and J ends were trimmed by 8 bases and 4 bases, with 11 bases remaining between them. The CDR3 has 12 residues. The CDR3 region has the DNA TGTGCCAGCCGGGGTTGGGGCACTGAAGCTTTCTTT. Protein product: CASRGWGTEAFF.

This clonotype was detected a few times. The gene calls are TRBV28 and TRBJ1-4; 8 positions match TRBD1. Germline trimming cut 6 bases from V and 5 bases from J; bases unmatched to any gene: 11. The CDR3 totals 16 residues. Germline V lookup: CDR1 MDHEN, CDR2 SYDVKM. The CDR3 here is CASRSLKDRENEKLFF. CDR3 DNA sequence: TGTGCCAGCAGATCACTGAAGGACAGGGAAAATGAAAAACTGTTTTTT.

Points on this clonotype: A much larger clone differs by one base, so this may be a read error. Likely a read error: the CDR3 ends without its conserved phenylalanine or tryptophan. The rearrangement links TRBV7-2 to TRBJ2-7, with D maybe TRBD2 (5 bases). CDR3 size: 15 residues. Germline V gives CDR1 SGHTA, CDR2 FQGNSA. Trimming removed 1 base from V and 2 bases from J, with 12 bases in between. CDR3 sequence: CASSLGAELPYEQYL. DNA of the CDR3: TGTGCCAGCAGCTTAGGAGCGGAGCTACCCTACGAGCAGTACCTC.

Many counts were recorded for this clonotype. The V gene is TRBV12-3 or TRBV12-4, the J gene TRBJ1-4; D remains unclear. This CDR3 spans 14 amino acids. Trimming stripped 1 base from V and 6 bases from J, with 9 bases between. CDR3 in DNA: TGTGCCAGCAGTTTAGGAGGGATGGATGAAAAACTGTTTTTT. It encodes CASSLGGMDEKLFF.

This clonotype appeared a few times. The chain has TRBV12-5 and TRBJ2-7; perhaps D is TRBD1 or TRBD2 (7 bases each). The CDR3 has 16 residues. Germline V gene data show CDR1 as LGHNT and CDR2 as FRNRAP. V shed 0 bases and J shed 3 bases, with 15 bases lying between them. Here the CDR3 DNA reads TGTGCTAGTGGTTTGGTAGTGGGCAGGGGGGGCTACGAGCAGTACTTC. Amino acids: CASGLVVGRGGYEQYF.

J is TRBJ2-2 and V is TRBV2; possibly TRBD2 for D (5 bases). V shed 6 bases and J shed 4 bases, with 12 bases lying between them. This CDR3 contains 14 residues. Germline V gene sequence: CDR1 SNHLY, CDR2 FYNNEI. CDR3 nucleotides: TGTGCCAGCAGACCCGGACTCCGCACCGGGGAGCTGTTTTTT. Translated, it gives CASRPGLRTGELFF.

This chain uses TRBV4-3 with TRBJ2-7, with TRBD1 matching 7 bases. V shed 0 bases, J shed 6 bases, and the junction held 8 bases outside the gene matches. The CDR3 is 15 amino acids. Germline CDR1 and CDR2: LGHNA and YSLEER. CDR3 in amino acids: CASSQDSQPGGEQYF. DNA of the CDR3: TGCGCCAGCAGCCAAGATAGTCAACCAGGGGGCGAGCAGTACTTC.

This clonotype has more than one count but fewer than ten. This rearrangement joins TRBV19 to TRBJ2-2; the match to TRBD2 covers 14 bases. V shed 7 bases and J 6 bases; nucleotides not matched to a gene: 7. Germline CDR1 is LNHDA and CDR2 is SQIVND (reference sequence). The CDR3 has 16 amino acids. In DNA, the CDR3 is TGTGCCAGTACCTCGATGACTAGCGGGAGGGCCGGGGAGCTGTTTTTT. Its translation: CASTSMTSGRAGELFF.

This clonotype was detected many times. The chain links TRBV7-9 to TRBJ1-2; D gene uncertain. Germline values: CDR1 SEHNR, CDR2 FQNEAQ (reference sequence). The CDR3 runs to 13 residues. Deletions cut 5 bases from V and 6 bases from J, with 13 bases between. The CDR3 bases are TGTGCCAGCAGCCTAATCCGGGTGGATGGCTACACCTTC. It encodes CASSLIRVDGYTF. Full variable domain (remainder filled in from reference TRBV7-9 and TRBJ1-2): DTGVSQNPRHKITKRGQNVTFRCDPISEHNRLYWYRQTLGQGPEFLTYFQNEAQLEKSRLLSDRFSAERPKGSFSTLEIQRTEQGDSAMYLCASSLIRVDGYTFGSGTRLTVV.

V is TRBV7-3 and J is TRBJ2-1; D is unclear. The CDR3 runs to 13 residues. V lost 1 base and J 4 bases, leaving 5 bases between the germline ends. Germline V gene data show CDR1 as SGHTA and CDR2 as FQGTGA. The CDR3 DNA is TGTGCCAGCAGCTTAAGGCAATACAATGAGCAGTTCTTC. This translates into CASSLRQYNEQFF.

As DNA, the CDR3 is TGTGCCAGCAGTCCCGACCTGTCCTACGAGCAGTACTTC. Translating it yields CASSPDLSYEQYF. The rearrangement uses TRBV6-1 and TRBJ2-7; D unresolved. The CDR3 consists of 13 residues. CDR1 is MNHNS and CDR2 is SASEGT in the germline V gene. Trimming took off 5 bases at V and 1 base at J, with 9 bases between the two ends.

This clonotype was observed at least ten times. The rearrangement joins TRBV28 to TRBJ1-1, with D maybe TRBD1 (5 bases). The germline V gene has CDR1 MDHEN and CDR2 SYDVKM. The V end lost 7 bases, the J end lost 6 bases, and 15 bases lay between the germline ends. The CDR3 length is 13 residues. The CDR3 protein is CASNRVLGAEAFF. The CDR3 nucleotides read TGTGCCAGCAACCGGGTCCTAGGGGCTGAAGCTTTCTTT.

The J gene is TRBJ1-1, the V gene TRBV5-1, with a tentative D call TRBD1 (5 bases). The CDR3 is made up of 21 amino acids. V was cut by 0 bases and J by 5 bases, with 32 bases left in between. The germline V gene has CDR1 SGHRS and CDR2 YFSETQ. This CDR3 reads CASSLARRPNSFLQDVTEAFF. In DNA, the CDR3 is TGCGCCAGCAGCTTGGCCCGCCGGCCCAATAGTTTCTTACAGGACGTAACTGAAGCTTTCTTT.

This clonotype appeared many times. The V call is TRBV6-5, the J call TRBJ2-2; D may be TRBD1 (6 bases). V lost 0 bases, J lost 3 bases, and 11 bases lay in between. Germline CDR1 is MNHEY and CDR2 is SVGAGI. This CDR3 region has 16 residues. The DNA for the CDR3 is TGTGCCAGCAGTTACTCCTGGACAGCTTACACCGGGGAGCTGTTTTTT. The encoded protein is CASSYSWTAYTGELFF.

J is TRBJ1-6 and V is TRBV5-5; D may be TRBD1 (5 bases). From germline, CDR1 is SGHKS and CDR2 YYEKEE (reference sequence). The CDR3 length is 15 residues. The ends were cut back, 5 bases at V and 9 bases at J, with 18 bases in the middle. CDR3 sequence (DNA): TGTGCCAGCAGTCGTCAAGGGGCCGAAGGTTCACCCCTCCACTTT. Amino acid sequence: CASSRQGAEGSPLHF.

This clonotype was recorded many times. This chain connects TRBV28 to TRBJ1-1; 10 nucleotides line up with TRBD1. There are 16 residues in the CDR3. Germline V lookup: CDR1 MDHEN, CDR2 SYDVKM. V shed 5 bases and J 6 bases; nucleotides not matched to a gene: 12. The CDR3 here is CASSTPGQGFGPEAFF. The DNA for the CDR3 is TGTGCCAGCAGTACACCGGGACAGGGGTTCGGACCTGAAGCTTTCTTT.

This clonotype was observed a handful of times. The chain employs TRBV28 and TRBJ2-3; D not certain. Germline values: CDR1 MDHEN, CDR2 SYDVKM. Trimming left V 4 bases short and J 3 bases short, with 11 bases between. The CDR3 runs 14 residues. The CDR3 DNA reads as TGTGCCAGCAGTTGGGGAAGAGGAACAGATACGCAGTATTTT. It specifies CASSWGRGTDTQYF.

In DNA, the CDR3 is TGCGCCAGCAGCCCGGGACCCACCACCAGCGGGACCCAGTACTTC. Residues: CASSPGPTTSGTQYF. The chain links TRBV5-1 to TRBJ2-5, with D tentatively TRBD1 or TRBD2 (5 bases each). This CDR3 region has 15 residues. CDR1 SGHRS and CDR2 YFSETQ come from the germline V gene. Trimming stripped 4 bases from V and 7 bases from J, with 20 bases between.

The sample holds many counts of this clonotype. The V gene is TRBV12-3 or TRBV12-4, the J gene TRBJ2-7; D may be TRBD1 (5 bases). The CDR3 has 15 residues. The ends were cut back, 1 base at V and 3 bases at J, with 13 bases in the middle. CDR3 amino acids: CASSLVQGQGYEQYF. DNA of the CDR3: TGTGCCAGCAGTTTAGTCCAGGGTCAAGGCTACGAGCAGTACTTC.